The 23 T cell receptor beta chains below come from one sample, sequenced in a study of OX40 agonist ivuxolimab in advanced cancers. Libraries were prepared by immunoSEQ multiplex PCR; TCRdb keeps only in-frame clonotypes and omits some of them. The data show roughly 83,000 clones, with about four fifths seen just once and 6.5% to 8% held by the top ten. Sequencing was performed on CD4+ or CD8+ T cells sorted from blood, taken in a trial of the OX40 agonist ivuxolimab. The receptors originated from an adult with an advanced solid tumor such as melanoma, head and neck, liver or kidney cancer.

This clone was seen just once. The gene calls are TRBV20-1 and TRBJ2-7; D gene unclear. Germline CDR1 is DFQATT and CDR2 is SNEGSKA (reference sequence). The CDR3 is 10 residues long. Trimming stripped 0 bases from V and 5 bases from J, with 2 bases between. CDR3 bases: TGCAGTGCTAGAGATAACGAGCAGTACTTC. The encoded protein is CSARDNEQYF.

This chain joins TRBV9 and TRBJ2-2, with a tentative D call TRBD2 (6 bases). CDR1 is SGDLS and CDR2 is YYNGEE in the germline V gene. This CDR3 spans 18 amino acids. V lost 2 bases and J lost 4, with 21 bases in between. The CDR3 region is CASSVLAETVVGTGELFF. Here the CDR3 DNA reads TGTGCCAGCAGCGTGTTAGCGGAGACGGTTGTGGGCACCGGGGAGCTGTTTTTT.

J is TRBJ1-3 and V is TRBV2; a possible D gene is TRBD1 (5 bases). The CDR3 spans 15 residues. From germline, CDR1 is SNHLY and CDR2 FYNNEI. Trimming took 1 base from V and 2 from J, leaving 9 bases between them. The DNA of the CDR3 is TGTGCCAGCAGTGAAGAGGGCAGGGCTGGAAACACCATATATTTT. As protein: CASSEEGRAGNTIYF.

The V and J genes are TRBV12-5 and TRBJ1-1; D uncertain. V gave up 5 bases and J gave up 13 bases, with 17 bases separating them. Germline assignment: CDR1 LGHNT and CDR2 FRNRAP. This CDR3 is 12 amino acids long. The CDR3 DNA is TGTGCTAGTGGTCCGAATGACATAGTGGATTTCTTT. Its protein is CASGPNDIVDFF.

The chain joins TRBV27 to TRBJ2-3; D may be TRBD1 (5 bases). V was trimmed by 5 bases and J by 3 bases, leaving 18 bases between them. CDR1 and CDR2 (germline): MNHEY, SMNVEV (reference sequence). The CDR3 is 16 amino acids. Here the CDR3 reads CASSRWQGSFTDTQYF. The CDR3 DNA reads TGTGCCAGCAGTCGGTGGCAGGGTTCTTTTACAGATACGCAGTATTTT.

This clone was detected only a few times. V and J are TRBV7-2 and TRBJ2-7; 8 bases align to TRBD1. Looked up from germline, CDR1 is SGHTA and CDR2 is FQGNSA. The J segment lost 2 bases and the V segment lost 1 base, leaving 1 base of the junction unmatched. This CDR3 has 14 amino acids. In nucleotides, the CDR3 is TGTGCCAGCAGCTTAGAGACAGGGGCCTACGAGCAGTACTTC. Encoded protein: CASSLETGAYEQYF.

This chain connects TRBV12-5 to TRBJ2-3; D not certain. Per germline, CDR1 LGHNT and CDR2 FRNRAP. There are 11 residues in the CDR3. V was pared by 3 bases and J by 7 bases, with 5 bases between. The CDR3 loop reads CASGFRNTQYF. CDR3 bases: TGTGCTAGTGGTTTTAGGAATACGCAGTATTTT.

V usage is TRBV11-2 and J usage is TRBJ1-3; D is unresolved. Germline V gene data show CDR1 as SGHAT and CDR2 as FQNNGV. CDR3 length: 12 amino acids. V lost 4 bases to trimming and J lost 5 bases, with 6 bases between them. The CDR3 loop reads CASSSLRNTIYF. The CDR3 nucleotides are TGTGCCAGCAGCTCGCTTCGAAACACCATATATTTT.

V is TRBV27 and J is TRBJ2-7, with 8 bases matching TRBD2. J was trimmed by 2 bases and V by 5 bases; bases with no gene match: 8. Germline lookup yields CDR1 MNHEY and CDR2 SMNVEV (reference sequence). The length of the CDR3 is 15 residues. CDR3 sequence reads: CASSSRGGFTYEQYF. The CDR3 nucleotides read TGTGCCAGCAGTAGCCGGGGGGGGTTCACCTACGAGCAGTACTTC.

The V call is TRBV11-3, the J call TRBJ1-3; D ambiguous. Looked up from germline, CDR1 is SGHNT and CDR2 is YENEEA. The CDR3 has 12 residues. The V and J ends lost 0 bases and 6 bases respectively, with 3 bases between them. DNA for the CDR3: TGTGCCAGCAGCTTAGATCAAAACACCATATATTTT. It is translated as CASSLDQNTIYF.

The chain combines TRBV7-8 with TRBJ1-4; the D gene is possibly TRBD1 (6 bases). V lost 5 bases and J 11 bases, leaving 21 bases between the germline ends. The CDR3 extends over 15 amino acids. Looked up from germline, CDR1 is SGHVS and CDR2 is FQNEAQ. The CDR3 loop is CASSPRQTQGGKLFF. CDR3 DNA sequence: TGTGCCAGCAGCCCCCGGCAAACACAGGGAGGGAAACTGTTTTTT.

This clone appeared a few times. The chain uses TRBV7-2 and TRBJ1-2; 10 nucleotides agree with TRBD1. The CDR3 is 14 residues long. Germline assignment: CDR1 SGHTA and CDR2 FQGNSA. Trimming took 4 bases from V and 3 from J; bases not matched to a gene: 2. CDR3 nucleotide sequence: TGTGCCAGCAGCTGGGACAGGGGTTACTATGGCTACACCTTC. Residues: CASSWDRGYYGYTF.

V is TRBV2 and J is TRBJ2-5; 7 positions match TRBD2. This CDR3 has 12 amino acids. Germline loops: CDR1 SNHLY, CDR2 FYNNEI. The V and J ends lost 4 bases and 5 bases, in that order; junction bases with no gene match: 1. The CDR3 loop reads CASSVGGETQYF. The CDR3 bases are TGTGCCAGCAGTGTGGGGGGGGAGACCCAGTACTTC. Complete variable domain (other parts from reference TRBV2 and TRBJ2-5): EPEVTQTPSHQVTQMGQEVILRCVPISNHLYFYWYRQILGQKVEFLVSFYNNEISEKSEIFDDQFSVERPDGSNFTLKIRSTKLEDSAMYFCASSVGGETQYFGPGTRLLVL.

V is TRBV5-6 and J is TRBJ2-5; D is unclear. Between the trimmed V and J ends, which lost 6 bases and 0 bases, there was a span of 6 bases. Germline values: CDR1 SGHDT, CDR2 YYEEEE. The CDR3 covers 12 residues. CDR3 protein: CASTSYQETQYF. The CDR3 DNA follows: TGTGCCAGCACCTCGTACCAAGAGACCCAGTACTTC.

The chain uses TRBV6-5 and TRBJ2-5; D call uncertain. CDR1 is MNHEY, CDR2 SVGAGI, per germline. V was cut by 4 bases and J by 2 bases, with 5 bases left in between. The CDR3 totals 12 residues. The CDR3 sequence is CASSSRQETQYF. CDR3 bases: TGTGCCAGCAGTTCTCGACAAGAGACCCAGTACTTC.

The chain combines TRBV4-1 with TRBJ2-7, with D possibly matching TRBD2 (5 bases). The CDR3 loop spans 13 amino acids. Germline CDR1 MGHRA, CDR2 YSYEKL. V lost 2 bases to trimming and J lost 6 bases, with 11 bases between them. The CDR3 reads CASSQTTSTEQYF. The DNA of the CDR3 is TGCGCCAGCAGCCAAACCACTAGTACCGAGCAGTACTTC.

The rearrangement links TRBV19 to TRBJ1-5; no clear D. This CDR3 spans 13 amino acids. Per the germline V gene, CDR1 is LNHDA and CDR2 is SQIVND (reference sequence). V lost 4 bases, J lost 4 bases, and 8 bases lay in between. CDR3 sequence reads: CASSNTLNQPQHF. Here the CDR3 DNA reads TGTGCCAGTAGTAACACCTTGAATCAGCCCCAGCATTTT.

This clone was counted between two and nine times. This CDR3 is also generated by other DNA sequences in the sample. The chain is built from TRBV2 and TRBJ1-6; 8 bases match TRBD1. V lost 6 bases, J lost 7 bases, and 2 bases stayed unmatched. The CDR3 loop spans 13 amino acids. Germline V gives CDR1 SNHLY, CDR2 FYNNEI. The CDR3 nucleotides read TGTGCCAGCAGCGGACAGGGAAATTCACCCCTCCACTTT. Amino acids: CASSGQGNSPLHF.

This clone occurred a few times. The chain is built from TRBV19 and TRBJ1-1, with D unclear. The germline V and J ends were trimmed by 3 bases and 4 bases, with 15 bases remaining between them. Germline values: CDR1 LNHDA, CDR2 SQIVND (reference sequence). CDR3 size: 15 residues. The CDR3 sequence: CASSIFDSWGTEAFF. In nucleotides, the CDR3 is TGTGCCAGTAGTATCTTTGACTCCTGGGGCACTGAAGCTTTCTTT.

CDR3 nucleotides: TGTGCCAGCAGCCATCGGGACAGGATCCATGAGCAGTTCTTC. Translated, it gives CASSHRDRIHEQFF. The chain carries TRBV7-9 and TRBJ2-1; 8 nucleotides line up with TRBD1. The CDR3 covers 14 residues. The germline V gene encodes CDR1 SEHNR and CDR2 FQNEAQ (reference sequence). Losses at the gene ends were 5 bases for V and 8 bases for J; bases not matched to a gene: 8.

J is TRBJ2-6 and V is TRBV2, with 7 bases that match TRBD1. The V and J ends lost 7 bases and 1 base, in that order; junction bases with no gene match: 13. The CDR3 runs 18 residues. CDR1 and CDR2 (germline): SNHLY, FYNNEI. CDR3 region: CASTARAGTASGANVLTF. CDR3 DNA: TGTGCCAGCACCGCAAGGGCCGGGACAGCTTCTGGGGCCAACGTCCTGACTTTC.

This chain uses TRBV19 with TRBJ1-4; 9 bases are a match to TRBD1. Trimming at V came to 4 bases and at J to 4 bases, leaving 1 base not matched to a gene. This CDR3 spans 14 amino acids. Per the germline V gene, CDR1 is LNHDA and CDR2 is SQIVND (reference sequence). The CDR3 DNA is TGTGCCAGTAGTAGGGGACAGGGTAATGAAAAACTGTTTTTT. It specifies CASSRGQGNEKLFF.

V gene TRBV5-1 combines with J gene TRBJ1-1; no clear D gene. Trimming removed 2 bases from V and 0 bases from J, with 11 bases in between. In germline, CDR1 is SGHRS, CDR2 YFSETQ. The CDR3 runs to 15 residues. CDR3 nucleotides: TGCGCCAGCAGCTTTTTGGGCAGCATGAACACTGAAGCTTTCTTT. Translated: CASSFLGSMNTEAFF.